This is a list of T cell receptor beta chains from one sample in a study of OX40 agonist ivuxolimab in advanced cancers. Here immunoSEQ multiplex PCR was the method, and the copy in TCRdb shows in-frame clones only, minus some. The repertoire holds about 27,000 clones, with approximately 80% as singletons. This specimen was CD4+ or CD8+ T cells sorted from blood, taken in a trial of the OX40 agonist ivuxolimab. Receptor source: an adult with an advanced solid tumor such as melanoma, head and neck, liver or kidney cancer. CDR3s include the opening cysteine and the closing phenylalanine or tryptophan. Each record gives: clone size, J gene, D gene, V gene, CDR3 DNA, CDR3 protein. D genes are given only for firm matches. Clone size is given for some rows only: seen once, a few or many times, or a class if the clone is expanded.

. TRBJ2-7 . TRBV21-1 TGTGCCAGCAGGGCGGACGGAACCTACGAGCAGTACTTC CASRADGTYEQYF
. TRBJ2-7 . TRBV7-8 TGTGCCAGCAGCTTCCACTTAGCCTACGAGCAGTACTTC CASSFHLAYEQYF
. TRBJ2-3 . TRBV2 TGTGCCAGCAGTGAAAGGGGCAGTATCACAGATACGCAGTATTTT CASSERGSITDTQYF
. TRBJ2-7 . TRBV6-1 TGTGCCAGCAGTGAACCAGGACCGTACGAGCAGTACTTC CASSEPGPYEQYF
. TRBJ1-4 . TRBV7-3 TGTGCCAGCAGCTTATCAGGGGCAACTAATGAAAAACTGTTTTTT CASSLSGATNEKLFF
. TRBJ1-2 . TRBV10-1 TGCGCCAGCAGTGACCATCGGGACAAATCAGCCTATGGCTACACCTTC CASSDHRDKSAYGYTF
. TRBJ2-5 . TRBV4-1 TGCGCCAGCAGCCAAACGCTATGGACGGGACGCCAGGAGACCCAGTACTTC CASSQTLWTGRQETQYF
. TRBJ2-7 TRBD1 TRBV7-9 TGTGCCAGCAGCTCGACAGGGTTTCATTCCTACGAGCAGTACTTC CASSSTGFHSYEQYF
. TRBJ2-7 . TRBV10-3 TGTGCCATCAGTGGCCGGGACAACCTCTACGAGCAGTACTTC CAISGRDNLYEQYF
. TRBJ2-3 . TRBV30 TGTGCCTGGAGTGAGGGCAGGGGAACAGACACGCAGTATTTT CAWSEGRGTDTQYF
. TRBJ1-2 TRBD1 TRBV5-6 TGTGCCAGCAGCACAGGGGGAAGCTCCACCTTC CASSTGGSSTF
. TRBJ1-5 . TRBV29-1 TGCAGCGTTGAAGACCCTCAGGGGTTTAGCCTTTATAGCAATCAGCCCCAGCATTTT CSVEDPQGFSLYSNQPQHF
. TRBJ1-1 TRBD1 TRBV10-2 TGCGCCAGCAGTGCGTCCAGGCAGGGGGGAACTGAAGCTTTCTTT CASSASRQGGTEAFF
. TRBJ1-2 . TRBV7-9 TGTGCCAGCAGCTTAGAGGATACTTATGGCTACACCTTC CASSLEDTYGYTF
. TRBJ2-5 TRBD1 TRBV4-1 TGCGCCAGCAGCCAGGCGGACAGGCTTCGACTCGTTAAAGACCAAGAGACCCAGTACTTC CASSQADRLRLVKDQETQYF
. TRBJ2-7 . TRBV6-1 TGTGCCAGCAGTGAATATGCAGGCAAGGGGTACGAGCAGTACTTC CASSEYAGKGYEQYF
. TRBJ1-1 TRBD1 TRBV7-9 TGTGCCAGCAGCTCTAAAGACAGGGCTGAATACACTGAAGCTTTCTTT CASSSKDRAEYTEAFF
. TRBJ1-2 TRBD1 TRBV2 TGTGCCAGCGGGCCAGGACAGGGGATAGGTGGCTACACCTTC CASGPGQGIGGYTF
. TRBJ2-7 . TRBV14 TGTGCCAGCAGCCAAGATCGTCATGGCCTGGACTTCCCAACCTACGAGCAGTACTTC CASSQDRHGLDFPTYEQYF
. TRBJ1-4 . TRBV7-5 TGTGCCAGAAGCTGCAGAGACCGGCATTCTAATGAAAAACTGTTTTTT CARSCRDRHSNEKLFF
. TRBJ1-1 . TRBV5-1 TGCGCCAGCAGCGTAAGGCAGGGGAACACTGAAGCTTTCTTT CASSVRQGNTEAFF
. TRBJ2-3 . TRBV7-9 TGTGCCAGCAGCTTAGTTCGGGGCCGGACAGATACGCAGTATTTT CASSLVRGRTDTQYF
once TRBJ1-6 TRBD1 TRBV18 TGTGCCAGCTCATCGGCGGACAGGGAGGTCGATAATTCACCCCTCCACTTT CASSSADREVDNSPLHF
. TRBJ2-1 . TRBV15 TGTGGGATAGGGGCGGGTAGCTACAATGAGCAGTTCTTC CGIGAGSYNEQFF
. TRBJ2-3 . TRBV5-1 TGCGCCAGCAGCTTGGGTGCGTGGGGGCTAGATACGCAGTATTTT CASSLGAWGLDTQYF
few TRBJ1-1 . TRBV30 TGTGCCTGGGAAGACAACATGAACACTGAAGCTTTCTTT CAWEDNMNTEAFF
. TRBJ2-1 TRBD2 TRBV10-3 TGTGCCGTCAGTGATCGCGGGACTAGCGGAGATAATGAGCAGTTCTTC CAVSDRGTSGDNEQFF
. TRBJ2-1 . TRBV20-1 TGCAGTGTCAGGGGGGGGAATGAGCAGTTCTTC CSVRGGNEQFF
. TRBJ1-6 . TRBV9 TGTGCCAGCAGCCAAGGGGGGGACTTGAGCTCCTATAATTCACCCCTCCACTTT CASSQGGDLSSYNSPLHF
. TRBJ2-7 TRBD1 TRBV10-3 TGTGCCATCAGGGGGACAGACTACGAGCAGTACTTC CAIRGTDYEQYF
few TRBJ2-1 TRBD2 TRBV5-6 TGTGCCAGCAGCTTGTTAGCGGGATCCTACAATGAGCAGTTCTTC CASSLLAGSYNEQFF
. TRBJ2-7 . TRBV2 TGTGCCAGCAGTGTCTACGAGCAGTACTTC CASSVYEQYF
. TRBJ1-1 . TRBV18 TGTGCCAGCTCAGATTTGACGGGGAGGACTGATGAAGCTTTCTTT CASSDLTGRTDEAFF
. TRBJ2-1 TRBD2 TRBV6-5 TGTGCCAGCAGTAAGCCGGGACTAGCGGGGAATGAGCAGTTCTTC CASSKPGLAGNEQFF
. TRBJ2-3 TRBD1 TRBV7-8 TGTGCCAGCAAAATCCTTTTGACAGGGAGTGGCACAGATACGCAGTATTTT CASKILLTGSGTDTQYF
. TRBJ2-1 TRBD2 TRBV29-1 TGCAGCGTTGTAGCGGGAGGTGGGGAGCAGTTCTTC CSVVAGGGEQFF
. TRBJ1-1 . TRBV4-1 TGCGCCAGCAGCCAAGATTCGGTCGGCACTGAAGCTTTCTTT CASSQDSVGTEAFF
once TRBJ2-7 . TRBV6-5 TGTGCCAGCAGTTACTATGACAGATCCTACGAGCAGTACTTC CASSYYDRSYEQYF
. TRBJ2-5 TRBD1 TRBV9 TGTGCCAGCAGGGGGACAGGGCAAGAGACCCAGTACTTC CASRGTGQETQYF
. TRBJ2-7 . TRBV9 TGTGCCAGCAGCGTCGGGGGGCTCGGGGACGAGCAGTACTTC CASSVGGLGDEQYF
few TRBJ1-2 TRBD1 TRBV4-1 TGCGCCAGCAGCCCCGACAGGGGGCTTTACTATGGCTACACCTTC CASSPDRGLYYGYTF
once TRBJ2-5 . TRBV28 TGTGCCAGCAGTTCGGTACTAGCGGGACAGGGGACCCAGTACTTC CASSSVLAGQGTQYF
. TRBJ2-5 . TRBV28 TGTGCCAGCAGTCGCCTCTGGGAGACCCAGTACTTC CASSRLWETQYF
once TRBJ1-6 . TRBV6-5 TGTGCCAGCACCTCTCCGAGCTCCTATAATTCACCCCTCCACTTT CASTSPSSYNSPLHF
. TRBJ2-5 TRBD2 TRBV7-6 TGTGCCAGCAGCCACTCCGGGACTACCCCAGAGACCCAGTACTTC CASSHSGTTPETQYF
. TRBJ1-1 TRBD1 TRBV19 TGTGCCAGTAGTCTCTCCGGGACAGGCGCCACTGAAGCTTTCTTT CASSLSGTGATEAFF
. TRBJ2-7 . TRBV19 TGTGCCAGTAGTCCTTCTGGGAGGTCCTACGAGCAGTACTTC CASSPSGRSYEQYF